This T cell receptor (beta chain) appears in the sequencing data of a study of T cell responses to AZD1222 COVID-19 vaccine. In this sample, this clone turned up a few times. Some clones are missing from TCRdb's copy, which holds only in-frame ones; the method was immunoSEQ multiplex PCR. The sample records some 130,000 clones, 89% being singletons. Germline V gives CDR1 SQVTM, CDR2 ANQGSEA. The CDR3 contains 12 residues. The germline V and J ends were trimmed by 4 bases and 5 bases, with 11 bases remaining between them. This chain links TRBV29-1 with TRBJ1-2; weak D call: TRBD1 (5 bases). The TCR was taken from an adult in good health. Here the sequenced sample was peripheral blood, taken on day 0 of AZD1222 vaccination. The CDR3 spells CSVVGTGYGYTF. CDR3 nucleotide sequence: TGCAGCGTTGTAGGGACGGGGTATGGCTACACCTTC.